A selection of T cell receptor beta chains follows, all from one sample in a study of radiation and T cells in renal cell carcinoma. Sequenced by immunoSEQ multiplex PCR; TCRdb stores in-frame clones only, minus some. The data hold 150,000 or so clones, with approximately 88% observed a single time. The sample was blood, taken from a patient whose treatment included radiotherapy and nephrectomy. These receptors originate from a woman between 50 and 59 years old with renal cell carcinoma. CDR3s leave out the opening cysteine and the closing phenylalanine or tryptophan.

j_call: TRBJ2-7
v_call: TRBV5-5
cdr3_aa: ASNRGGLSYEQY

j_call: TRBJ2-6
v_call: TRBV4-2
cdr3_aa: ASSQDAGGSVPGANVLT

j_call: TRBJ2-4
v_call: TRBV19
cdr3_aa: ASSPPFYRAENIQY

j_call: TRBJ2-7
v_call: TRBV2
cdr3_aa: ASTLAQSYEQY

j_call: TRBJ2-1
v_call: TRBV4-1
cdr3_aa: ASSQEQLDNEQF

j_call: TRBJ2-3
v_call: TRBV4-3
cdr3_aa: ASGLRGLGTDTQY

j_call: TRBJ1-1
v_call: TRBV5-1
cdr3_aa: ASSLQNVGRGTEAF

j_call: TRBJ2-1
v_call: TRBV6-6
cdr3_aa: ASRPQTSSYNEQF

j_call: TRBJ2-1
v_call: TRBV7-2
cdr3_aa: ASSLGPGLGGNEQF

j_call: TRBJ2-5
v_call: TRBV18
cdr3_aa: ASSPRRDQETQY

j_call: TRBJ1-5
v_call: TRBV5-8
cdr3_aa: ASNTRGNQPQH

j_call: TRBJ1-2
v_call: TRBV5-4
cdr3_aa: ASSSIVGTYGYT

j_call: TRBJ1-2
v_call: TRBV2
cdr3_aa: ASSGQGLRGYGYT

j_call: TRBJ2-7
v_call: TRBV10-3
cdr3_aa: AIEQGPGQGAHEQY

j_call: TRBJ1-4
v_call: TRBV5-6
cdr3_aa: ASSDQGATNEKLF

j_call: TRBJ1-5
v_call: TRBV18
cdr3_aa: ASSPSGQTLYQPQH

j_call: TRBJ2-1
v_call: TRBV5-4
cdr3_aa: ASSLAAGGHGNEQF

j_call: TRBJ1-3
v_call: TRBV13
cdr3_aa: ASSLDRTSGNTIY

j_call: TRBJ1-4
v_call: TRBV7-9
cdr3_aa: ASSSRGREEKLF

j_call: TRBJ2-2
v_call: TRBV7-6
cdr3_aa: ATEGDRGTGELF

j_call: TRBJ2-7
v_call: TRBV6-1
cdr3_aa: ASRATGVEQY

j_call: TRBJ2-5
v_call: TRBV30
cdr3_aa: AWTRRGRGETQY

j_call: TRBJ1-4
v_call: TRBV27
cdr3_aa: ASSRAGATNEKLF

j_call: TRBJ2-7
v_call: TRBV7-9
cdr3_aa: ASSSYASIYEQY

j_call: TRBJ2-7
v_call: TRBV5-1
cdr3_aa: ASSFNGAYEQY

j_call: TRBJ2-5
v_call: TRBV7-9
cdr3_aa: ASSFSASGKETQY

j_call: TRBJ2-1
v_call: TRBV5-4
cdr3_aa: ASSGWQGRYNEQF

j_call: TRBJ2-2
v_call: TRBV5-1
cdr3_aa: ASSLGQGAGRHTGELF

j_call: TRBJ2-3
v_call: TRBV6-5
cdr3_aa: ASSLQGTDTQY

j_call: TRBJ1-5
v_call: TRBV6-6
cdr3_aa: ASSDNRVSQPQH

j_call: TRBJ2-5
v_call: TRBV9
cdr3_aa: ASSVGWSKETQY

j_call: TRBJ2-3
v_call: TRBV11-2
cdr3_aa: ASSQSRGGQDTQY

j_call: TRBJ2-1
v_call: TRBV11-1
cdr3_aa: ASRIDGQGRSYNEQF

j_call: TRBJ1-1
v_call: TRBV18
cdr3_aa: ASSPQGRGSNTEAF

j_call: TRBJ2-5
v_call: TRBV5-1
cdr3_aa: ASSLDRETQY